This T cell receptor (beta chain) was sequenced during a study of control samples from healthy donors and cancer patients. Trimming took 3 bases from V and 5 from J, leaving 19 bases between them. This CDR3 is built from 16 residues. Germline CDR1 is LNHNV and CDR2 is YYDKDF (reference sequence). Generated by immunoSEQ multiplex PCR, the TCRdb table keeps only in-frame clones and is missing some. Found here are tens of thousands of clones, 70% to 90% of them singletons; the top ten hold under 3%. This TCR was recovered from a woman aged 45 to 65 with head and neck cancer. The rearrangement joins TRBV15 to TRBJ2-5; tentatively, D is TRBD2 (7 bases). Sequenced input: PBMCs. The CDR3 DNA follows: TGTGCCACCAGCAGGGCGGGTGGGGGGGCAGAGGAGACCCAGTACTTC. This sequence encodes CATSRAGGGAEETQYF.